This TCR beta chain was identified during a study of shared clonotypes between healthy human individuals. Study-wide results and caveats: Several donors held approximately 4.6% of naive CD4 clonotypes in common.

For this clone: Its antigen is not identified.

Trimming took 8 bases from V and 2 from J, leaving 19 bases between them. This CDR3 spans 15 amino acids. The V gene's germline CDR1 is MNHEY and CDR2 SMNVEV (reference sequence). Sequencing was performed with immunoSEQ multiplex PCR; in TCRdb, only in-frame clones are kept and a portion is missing. The sample includes over 1.5 million clones, about 98% seen only once; the top ten take roughly 0.45%. The chain uses TRBV27 and TRBJ2-7; D perhaps matches TRBD1 (5 bases). The sequenced sample consisted of naive CD4+ T cells sorted from blood. The sample's subset: CD45RA+ positively selected. The TCR originated in a man aged 25-40 years in good health. CDR3 nucleotides: TGTGCCAGCTGTCCCTTTGGCGAAGGGGCCTACGAGCAGTACTTC. It yields the protein CASCPFGEGAYEQYF.